The 25 T cell receptor beta chains listed next were all sequenced from one sample in a study of Ad26.COV2.S vaccination and SARS-CoV-2 variants (dated by TCRdb to about 2021). To prepare the library, the immunoSEQ multiplex PCR assay was applied. TCRdb retrieved this table from immuneACCESS and kept in-frame rearrangements only. Not all clones are present; in checked studies, unresolved V genes account for under half, and no reason is known for the remainder. In all, the sample holds approximately 280,000 clones, and 87% of those were seen once. Jointly, the top ten make up under 4% of the sample. What the treatment or condition label conveys for this sample: around 19 received Ad26.COV2.S at low or high dose, single or two shots; about 5 received placebo; per-sample allocation not given. Repertoires of vaccine and placebo recipients were sequenced from samples taken on day 63 after the first injection.

This material consisted of peripheral blood, taken in a trial of Ad26.COV2.S vaccine versus placebo. These receptors all stem from a person aged 18-60 years who received the Ad26.COV2.S COVID-19 vaccine or a placebo.

CDR3 in amino acids: CASSLGLAGGGTDTQYF. The CDR3 coding sequence is TGCGCCAGCAGCTTGGGACTAGCGGGAGGGGGCACAGATACGCAGTATTTT. This rearrangement joins TRBV5-1 to TRBJ2-3, with 14 bases that match TRBD2. Germline CDR1 is SGHRS and CDR2 is YFSETQ. There are 17 residues in the CDR3. With V trimmed by 0 bases and J by 1 base, 1 base remained unmatched.

This clone has a single count. V and J are TRBV30 and TRBJ1-1, with unresolved D. CDR3 length equals 15 residues. CDR1 and CDR2 (germline): GTSNPN, SVGIG (reference sequence). The germline V and J ends were trimmed by 3 bases and 0 bases, with 14 bases remaining between them. Here the CDR3 reads CAWSSTGTLNTEAFF. CDR3 nucleotides: TGTGCCTGGAGCTCGACGGGCACCTTGAACACTGAAGCTTTCTTT.

The rearrangement links TRBV4-3 to TRBJ2-7; 12 bases fit TRBD1. V lost 2 bases to trimming and J lost 5 bases; unmatched junction nucleotides: 4. The CDR3 length is 15 residues. Germline CDR1 is LGHNA and CDR2 is YSLEER. CDR3 sequence: CASSQSGQGAHEQYF. CDR3 in DNA: TGCGCCAGCAGCCAATCGGGACAGGGGGCCCACGAGCAGTACTTC.

This rearrangement joins TRBV6-5 to TRBJ1-2; D not resolved. Germline lookup yields CDR1 MNHEY and CDR2 SVGAGI. This CDR3 has 14 residues. Trimming shortened V by 6 bases and J by 3 bases, and 14 bases separated the two germline ends. CDR3 nucleotide sequence: TGTGCCAGCAGCCCCCGAAGTAGGGACTATGGCTACACCTTC. Translation: CASSPRSRDYGYTF.

The chain is built from TRBV30 and TRBJ1-2, with unresolved D. CDR1 GTSNPN and CDR2 SVGIG come from the germline V gene (reference sequence). The CDR3 consists of 12 residues. V lost 0 bases, J lost 4 bases, and 6 bases lay in between. Written as DNA, the CDR3 is TGTGCCTGGAGTGTCCACTCCTATGGCTACACCTTC. Its protein is CAWSVHSYGYTF.

This rearrangement joins TRBV3-1 (or the pseudogene TRBV3-2) to TRBJ2-1; unclear D gene. The CDR3 contains 14 residues. The germline gives CDR1 LGHDT, CDR2 YNNKEL (reference sequence). V was clipped by 4 bases and J by 1 base, with 8 bases between them. The CDR3 here is CASSPEASYNEQFF. The CDR3 region has the DNA TGTGCCAGCAGCCCCGAAGCATCCTACAATGAGCAGTTCTTC.

The chain uses TRBV6-6 and TRBJ1-2; TRBD1 agrees at 7 bases. J lost 0 bases, V lost 7 bases, and 5 bases had no gene match. Germline CDR1 and CDR2: MNHNY and SVGAGI (reference sequence). The CDR3 extends over 14 amino acids. The CDR3 DNA follows: TGTGCCAGCACCCAGGGGGAAGCTAACTATGGCTACACCTTC. Protein product: CASTQGEANYGYTF.

J is TRBJ1-1 and V is TRBV3-1 (or the pseudogene TRBV3-2); a possible D gene is TRBD1 (5 bases). The CDR3 runs to 15 residues. In germline, CDR1 is LGHDT, CDR2 YNNKEL (reference sequence). The V end was cut by 1 base, the J end by 4 bases, with 13 bases between. The CDR3 nucleotides are TGTGCCAGCAGCCAAGCAGGGTTGGGGCTCACTGAAGCTTTCTTT. Encoded protein: CASSQAGLGLTEAFF.

The chain uses TRBV29-1 and TRBJ2-3; the D gene is possibly TRBD2 (5 bases). Trimming removed 1 base from V and 6 bases from J, with 17 bases in between. The CDR3 covers 15 residues. Germline V gives CDR1 SQVTM, CDR2 ANQGSEA. DNA of the CDR3: TGCAGCGTTGAAGGAGGGTCTAGACTCAAGGATACGCAGTATTTT. This encodes CSVEGGSRLKDTQYF.

The rearrangement links TRBV7-2 to TRBJ1-1; D is undetermined. Trimming removed 3 bases from V and 7 bases from J, with 15 bases in between. This CDR3 spans 14 amino acids. Germline loops: CDR1 SGHTA, CDR2 FQGNSA. In DNA, the CDR3 is TGTGCCAGCAGCTTTCGATTGGCTGGCAGTGAAGCTTTCTTT. This codes for CASSFRLAGSEAFF.

Only a few counts were recorded for this clone. The chain combines TRBV6-4 with TRBJ2-1; possible D gene TRBD2, 5 bases. V gave up 0 bases and J gave up 9 bases, with 9 bases separating them. CDR1 MRHNA and CDR2 SNTAGT come from the germline V gene. This CDR3 contains 13 residues. This chain's CDR3 is CASSDSSAGEQFF. DNA for the CDR3: TGTGCCAGCAGTGACTCTAGCGCTGGTGAGCAGTTCTTC.

This chain connects TRBV6-5 to TRBJ2-1; tentative D call: TRBD2 (6 bases). CDR3 size: 15 residues. Trimming took off 8 bases at V and 6 bases at J, with 20 bases between the two ends. Germline CDR1 is MNHEY and CDR2 is SVGAGI. The CDR3 coding sequence is TGTGCCAGCCGATCCCTGGGCGTAGCGGTCAATGAGCAGTTCTTC. Translating it yields CASRSLGVAVNEQFF.

V usage is TRBV4-3 and J usage is TRBJ1-3, with a tentative D call TRBD1 (5 bases). The CDR3 spans 15 residues. The ends were cut back, 2 bases at V and 1 base at J, with 9 bases in the middle. Germline assignment: CDR1 LGHNA and CDR2 YSLEER. The CDR3 bases are TGCGCCAGCAGCCAACAGAGGGGATCTGGAAACACCATATATTTT. Protein product: CASSQQRGSGNTIYF.

The gene calls are TRBV27 and TRBJ1-1; D perhaps matches TRBD1 (6 bases). Germline V lookup: CDR1 MNHEY, CDR2 SMNVEV (reference sequence). With 7 bases removed from V and 7 bases from J, the gap between germline ends came to 16 bases. The CDR3 extends over 13 amino acids. The DNA for the CDR3 is TGTGCCAGCACCTCAGGGGAGATTCATGAAGCTTTCTTT. Translation gives CASTSGEIHEAFF.

This clone was detected only once. The J gene is TRBJ2-1, the V gene TRBV2; weak D call: TRBD2 (6 bases). This CDR3 spans 17 amino acids. Trimming stripped 4 bases from V and 4 bases from J, with 20 bases between. From germline, CDR1 is SNHLY and CDR2 FYNNEI. CDR3 nucleotide sequence: TGTGCCAGCAGTGTGGGGCCTGCGGGACGGCAATACAATGAGCAGTTCTTC. Encoded protein: CASSVGPAGRQYNEQFF. The complete variable domain, with remaining parts taken from reference TRBV2 and TRBJ2-1, reads EPEVTQTPSHQVTQMGQEVILRCVPISNHLYFYWYRQILGQKVEFLVSFYNNEISEKSEIFDDQFSVERPDGSNFTLKIRSTKLEDSAMYFCASSVGPAGRQYNEQFFGPGTRLTVL.

The J gene is TRBJ2-7, the V gene TRBV6-2 or TRBV6-3; 11 nucleotides match TRBD1. Germline trimming cut 0 bases from V and 0 bases from J; bases unmatched to any gene: 1. Germline assignment: CDR1 MNHEY and CDR2 SVGEGT. There are 16 residues in the CDR3. The CDR3 nucleotides are TGTGCCAGCAGTTACTCGGGGACAGGGGGCTCCTACGAGCAGTACTTC. As protein: CASSYSGTGGSYEQYF.

CDR3 sequence: CASSGLAGGQETQYF. DNA for the CDR3: TGTGCCAGCAGTGGACTAGCGGGGGGGCAAGAGACCCAGTACTTC. The chain couples TRBV2 to TRBJ2-5; 14 bases align to TRBD2. The V gene end was trimmed by 4 bases and the J gene end by 2 bases; junction bases not matched to a gene: 0. Germline V gene sequence: CDR1 SNHLY, CDR2 FYNNEI. This CDR3 contains 15 residues.

The chain combines TRBV29-1 with TRBJ2-2, with 11 bases matching TRBD1. CDR3 length: 15 amino acids. Unmatched junction bases numbered 3, after V lost 6 bases and J lost 0 bases. Per germline, CDR1 SQVTM and CDR2 ANQGSEA. The CDR3 DNA reads as TGCAGCGTCGGGGGACAGGGGGCGAACACCGGGGAGCTGTTTTTT. It encodes CSVGGQGANTGELFF.

The chain couples TRBV5-4 to TRBJ2-7, with D uncertain. Germline CDR1 is SGHNT and CDR2 is YYREEE (reference sequence). The CDR3 totals 16 residues. The V gene lost 0 bases and the J gene lost 4 bases, with 17 bases spanning the gap. The chain's CDR3 is CASSLDGAVKDYEQYF. DNA for the CDR3: TGTGCCAGCAGCTTGGACGGCGCGGTGAAGGATTACGAGCAGTACTTC. Combining the CDR3 with reference TRBV5-4 and TRBJ2-7 gives the whole variable domain ETGVTQSPTHLIKTRGQQVTLRCSSQSGHNTVSWYQQALGQGPQFIFQYYREEENGRGNFPPRFSGLQFPNYSSELNVNALELDDSALYLCASSLDGAVKDYEQYFGPGTRLTVT.

J is TRBJ1-1 and V is TRBV27; D not certain. Per germline, CDR1 MNHEY and CDR2 SMNVEV (reference sequence). V was clipped by 5 bases and J by 1 base, with 8 bases between them. CDR3 length: 13 amino acids. CDR3 nucleotides: TGTGCCAGCAGTCTCTACGGGAACACTGAAGCTTTCTTT. As protein: CASSLYGNTEAFF.

The chain links TRBV5-8 to TRBJ1-2, with 8 bases fitting TRBD1. After removal of 3 bases from V and 0 bases from J, the junction contained 7 bases not matched to a gene. This CDR3 is built from 16 residues. In germline, CDR1 is SGHTS, CDR2 YDEGEE. The CDR3 spells CASSSGTGITNYGYTF. The CDR3, as DNA: TGTGCCAGCAGCTCCGGGACAGGAATCACTAACTATGGCTACACCTTC.

By sample fraction, this clone is medium-sized. This chain uses TRBV7-6 with TRBJ2-2, with D perhaps TRBD1 or TRBD2 (7 bases each). The CDR3 has 19 amino acids. Per germline, CDR1 SGHVS and CDR2 FNYEAQ. Trimming stripped 5 bases from V and 4 bases from J, with 26 bases between. CDR3: CASSAPWREGAGSTGELFF. CDR3 DNA sequence: TGTGCCAGCAGCGCCCCGTGGAGGGAGGGGGCTGGTAGCACCGGGGAGCTGTTTTTT.

The CDR3 sequence: CASQGGNSPLHF. CDR3 DNA: TGTGCCAGCCAGGGTGGCAATTCACCCCTCCACTTT. The chain uses TRBV27 and TRBJ1-6; TRBD1 might be the D (5 bases). The CDR3 runs 12 residues. The V and J ends lost 8 bases and 7 bases respectively, with 9 bases between them. The germline CDR1 and CDR2 sequences are MNHEY and SMNVEV (reference sequence).

V and J are TRBV29-1 and TRBJ1-1; D is undetermined. Trimming stripped 4 bases from V and 4 bases from J, with 13 bases between. The CDR3 has 13 amino acids. Germline CDR1 reads SQVTM; CDR2 reads ANQGSEA. The CDR3 is CSVVNRKITEAFF. CDR3 sequence (DNA): TGCAGCGTTGTAAACAGAAAGATCACTGAAGCTTTCTTT.

This chain joins TRBV7-6 and TRBJ2-7; 7 bases are shared with TRBD2. Germline CDR1 and CDR2: SGHVS and FNYEAQ. This CDR3 spans 19 amino acids. With V trimmed by 0 bases and J by 0 bases, 14 bases remained unmatched. As DNA, the CDR3 is TGTGCCAGCAGCTTAGCATCCTCCGCGACTAGCCGAAGCTCCTACGAGCAGTACTTC. This sequence encodes CASSLASSATSRSSYEQYF.